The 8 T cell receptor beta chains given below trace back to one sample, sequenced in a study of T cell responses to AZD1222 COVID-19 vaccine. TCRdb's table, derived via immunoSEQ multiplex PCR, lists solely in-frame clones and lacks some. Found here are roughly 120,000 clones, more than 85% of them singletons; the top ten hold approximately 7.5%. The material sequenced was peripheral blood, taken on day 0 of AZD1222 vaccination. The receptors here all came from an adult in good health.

CDR3 amino acids: CASSQGTVNTEAFF. As DNA, the CDR3 is TGCGCCAGCAGCCAAGGGACAGTGAACACTGAAGCTTTCTTT. The rearrangement uses TRBV4-1 and TRBJ1-1; a possible D gene is TRBD1 (6 bases). The CDR3 spans 14 residues. V was trimmed by 1 base and J by 0 bases, leaving 6 bases between them. Germline V gene sequence: CDR1 MGHRA, CDR2 YSYEKL.

Written as DNA, the CDR3 is TGTGCCAGCAGGCGTCTCCAGTCCAACTCCTACGAGCAGTACTTC. Its protein is CASRRLQSNSYEQYF. This chain links TRBV6-5 with TRBJ2-7; no clear D gene. CDR3 length: 15 residues. The germline V and J ends were trimmed by 6 bases and 0 bases, with 15 bases remaining between them. The V gene's germline CDR1 is MNHEY and CDR2 SVGAGI.

For the CDR3, the DNA is TGTGCGACGAAATGGAACACTGAAGCTTTCTTT. This translates into CATKWNTEAFF. The V call is TRBV30, the J call TRBJ1-1; no reliable D call. The CDR3 sequence is 11 residues long. Germline V gene data show CDR1 as GTSNPN and CDR2 as SVGIG (reference sequence).

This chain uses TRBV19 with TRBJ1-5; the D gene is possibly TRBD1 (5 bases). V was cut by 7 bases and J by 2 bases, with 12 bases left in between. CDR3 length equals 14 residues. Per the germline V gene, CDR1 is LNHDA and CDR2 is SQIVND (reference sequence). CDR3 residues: CASKVGAGNQPQHF. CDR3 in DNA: TGTGCCAGTAAGGTAGGGGCGGGCAATCAGCCCCAGCATTTT. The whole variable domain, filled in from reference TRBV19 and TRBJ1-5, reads DGGITQSPKYLFRKEGQNVTLSCEQNLNHDAMYWYRQDPGQGLRLIYYSQIVNDFQKGDIAEGYSVSREKKESFPLTVTSAQKNPTAFYLCASKVGAGNQPQHFGDGTRLSIL.

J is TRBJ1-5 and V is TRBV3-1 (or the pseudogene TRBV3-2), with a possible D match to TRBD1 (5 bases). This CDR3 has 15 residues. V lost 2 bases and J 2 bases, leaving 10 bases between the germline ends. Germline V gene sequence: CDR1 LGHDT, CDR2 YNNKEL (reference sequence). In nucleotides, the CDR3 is TGTGCCAGCAGCCAAACGGGAGGGGGCAATCAGCCCCAGCATTTT. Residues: CASSQTGGGNQPQHF.

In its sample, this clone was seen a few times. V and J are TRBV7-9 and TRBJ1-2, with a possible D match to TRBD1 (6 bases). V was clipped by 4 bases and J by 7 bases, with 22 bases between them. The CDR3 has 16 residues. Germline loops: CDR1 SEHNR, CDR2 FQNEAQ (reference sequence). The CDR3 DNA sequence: TGTGCCAGCAGCTCTCAAGCGGGGCGGGGGGCCCGTGGCTACACCTTC. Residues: CASSSQAGRGARGYTF. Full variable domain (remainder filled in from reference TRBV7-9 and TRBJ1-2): DTGVSQNPRHKITKRGQNVTFRCDPISEHNRLYWYRQTLGQGPEFLTYFQNEAQLEKSRLLSDRFSAERPKGSFSTLEIQRTEQGDSAMYLCASSSQAGRGARGYTFGSGTRLTVV.

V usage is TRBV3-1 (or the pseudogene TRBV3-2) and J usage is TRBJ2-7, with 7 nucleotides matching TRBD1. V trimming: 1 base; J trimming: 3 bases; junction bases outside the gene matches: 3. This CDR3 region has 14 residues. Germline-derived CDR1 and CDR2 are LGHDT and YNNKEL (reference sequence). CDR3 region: CASSQGGQYYEQYF. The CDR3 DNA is TGTGCCAGCAGCCAAGGGGGACAGTACTACGAGCAGTACTTC.

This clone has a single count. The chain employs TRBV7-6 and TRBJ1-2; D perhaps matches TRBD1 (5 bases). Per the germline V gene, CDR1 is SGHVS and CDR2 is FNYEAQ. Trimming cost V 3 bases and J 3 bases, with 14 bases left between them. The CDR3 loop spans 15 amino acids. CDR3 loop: CASSLGPSDYYGYTF. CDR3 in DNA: TGTGCCAGCAGCTTGGGGCCCTCGGACTACTATGGCTACACCTTC.